This passage covers 12 T cell receptor beta chains from one sample sequenced in a study of T cells in Graves' hyperthyroidism and ophthalmopathy. Template material for amplifying TCR beta CDR3 regions consisted of RNA transcripts. TCR CDR3 regions were first amplified by RT-PCR with HTBI primers. Each CDR3 protein is one row after TCRdb ran MiXCR on the multiplex PCR reads. The sample lists 550,000 to 800,000 distinct CDR3 sequences; 16% were seen once. Sequencing was carried out using blood. All receptors derive from a man aged 18 to 35 with Graves' hyperthyroidism.

This clonotype turned up a few times. The rearrangement uses TRBV5-1 and TRBJ2-1; tentative D call: TRBD2 (6 bases). Per the germline V gene, CDR1 is SGHRS and CDR2 is YFSETQ. The CDR3 has 15 residues. Trimming removed 2 bases at V and 3 bases at J, with 12 bases between. The CDR3 loop is CASSFGRGLYNEQFF. For the CDR3, the DNA is TGCGCCAGCAGCTTCGGGCGGGGCCTCTACAATGAGCAGTTCTTC. Drawing the rest from reference TRBV5-1 and TRBJ2-1, the complete variable domain is KAGVTQTPRYLIKTRGQQVTLSCSPISGHRSVSWYQQTPGQGLQFLFEYFSETQRNKGNFPGRFSGRQFSNSRSEMNVSTLELGDSALYLCASSFGRGLYNEQFFGPGTRLTVL.

This sequence joins TRBV29-1 and TRBJ2-7; either TRBD1 or TRBD2 may fit D (5 bases each). Germline assignment: CDR1 SQVTM and CDR2 ANQGSEA. Deletions cut 0 bases from V and 2 bases from J, with 11 bases between. This CDR3 spans 14 amino acids. CDR3: CSVEEGTAPYEQYF. The CDR3 bases are TGCAGCGTTGAAGAAGGGACGGCCCCCTACGAGCAGTACTTC.

In DNA, the CDR3 is TGTGCCAGCAGCGGGGGAGCGGGAGTAGGTCCCGGGGAGCTGTTTTTT. Translation: CASSGGAGVGPGELFF. The chain combines TRBV7-9 with TRBJ2-2; TRBD2 matches at 8 bases. There are 16 residues in the CDR3. CDR1 and CDR2 (germline): SEHNR, FQNEAQ (reference sequence). The J segment lost 6 bases and the V segment lost 5 bases, leaving 11 bases of the junction unmatched. The complete variable domain, with remaining parts taken from reference TRBV7-9 and TRBJ2-2, reads DTGVSQNPRHKITKRGQNVTFRCDPISEHNRLYWYRQTLGQGPEFLTYFQNEAQLEKSRLLSDRFSAERPKGSFSTLEIQRTEQGDSAMYLCASSGGAGVGPGELFFGEGSRLTVL.

This clonotype was detected ten times or more. This chain links TRBV2 with TRBJ1-5; no firm D call. The germline gives CDR1 SNHLY, CDR2 FYNNEI. The CDR3 contains 15 residues. V was pared by 6 bases and J by 4 bases, with 16 bases between. The CDR3 loop is CASREGHLSNQPQHF. CDR3 coding DNA: TGTGCCAGCAGGGAGGGCCACCTAAGTAATCAGCCCCAGCATTTT.

This clonotype was found a few times. The rearrangement joins TRBV6-1 to TRBJ2-1; TRBD2 might be the D (5 bases). The germline CDR1 and CDR2 sequences are MNHNS and SASEGT. The V end was cut by 5 bases, the J end by 0 bases, with 14 bases between. The CDR3 totals 16 residues. The CDR3 sequence: CASSSGYTSSYNEQFF. DNA for the CDR3: TGTGCCAGCAGTTCGGGGTACACGAGCTCCTACAATGAGCAGTTCTTC.

In this sample, this clonotype turned up many times. The chain has TRBV12-3 or TRBV12-4 and TRBJ1-1, with D perhaps TRBD1 (5 bases). The CDR3 is 12 residues long. Trimming left V 10 bases short and J 8 bases short, with 17 bases between. The CDR3 coding sequence is TGTGCCACCACCTTCGGGTGGGGGGAAGCTTTCTTT. Its protein is CATTFGWGEAFF.

This rearrangement joins TRBV5-1 to TRBJ1-2, with a weak D call TRBD1 (6 bases). The CDR3 is 14 amino acids. V was shortened by 4 bases and J by 4 bases, with 14 bases between the two germline ends. CDR1 is SGHRS and CDR2 is YFSETQ in the germline V gene. For the CDR3, the DNA is TGCGCCAGCAGCCCAACTCAGGGGCCCTATGGCTACACCTTC. It encodes CASSPTQGPYGYTF.

In its sample, this clonotype was seen many times. The rearrangement joins TRBV24-1 to TRBJ2-1, with 10 bases fitting TRBD2. Losses at the gene ends were 5 bases for V and 6 bases for J; bases not matched to a gene: 9. Germline V gene data show CDR1 as KGHDR and CDR2 as SFDVKD. The CDR3 runs to 16 residues. The CDR3 nucleotides read TGTGCCACCAGTGCGGCTAGCGGGAGAGATAGCAATGAGCAGTTCTTC. It yields the protein CATSAASGRDSNEQFF.

This clonotype was seen many times. The chain has TRBV12-3 or TRBV12-4 and TRBJ2-5; possibly TRBD1 for D (6 bases). V was shortened by 8 bases and J by 5 bases, with 27 bases between the two germline ends. There are 17 residues in the CDR3. CDR3 sequence: CASVSGVGAQRGETQYF. The CDR3 nucleotides read TGTGCCAGCGTCTCAGGGGTAGGGGCACAGCGTGGGGAGACCCAGTACTTC.

The J gene is TRBJ2-7, the V gene TRBV7-9; 7 positions match TRBD1. The V and J ends lost 5 bases and 2 bases, in that order; junction bases with no gene match: 9. The germline V gene encodes CDR1 SEHNR and CDR2 FQNEAQ (reference sequence). This CDR3 comprises 15 residues. The CDR3 sequence is CASSPSDRDTYEQYF. The CDR3 nucleotides are TGTGCCAGCAGCCCCAGCGACAGGGATACCTACGAGCAGTACTTC.

In its sample, this clonotype was seen a few times. The gene calls are TRBV6-2 or TRBV6-3 and TRBJ2-7; 11 nucleotides match TRBD2. Germline V gene data show CDR1 as MNHEY and CDR2 as SVGEGT. V was pared by 6 bases and J by 5 bases, with 9 bases of the junction left unmatched. There are 15 residues in the CDR3. Here the CDR3 DNA reads TGTGCCAGCAGCTTTAAGACTAGCGGGAACCACGAGCAGTACTTC. Amino acid sequence: CASSFKTSGNHEQYF.

This clonotype has a count of ten or more. The chain is built from TRBV12-3 or TRBV12-4 and TRBJ2-3; D perhaps matches TRBD2 (6 bases). V gave up 6 bases and J gave up 0 bases, with 13 bases separating them. The CDR3 spans 15 residues. CDR3 amino acids: CASRPKGTSTDTQYF. CDR3 coding DNA: TGTGCCAGCAGACCCAAGGGGACTAGCACAGATACGCAGTATTTT.